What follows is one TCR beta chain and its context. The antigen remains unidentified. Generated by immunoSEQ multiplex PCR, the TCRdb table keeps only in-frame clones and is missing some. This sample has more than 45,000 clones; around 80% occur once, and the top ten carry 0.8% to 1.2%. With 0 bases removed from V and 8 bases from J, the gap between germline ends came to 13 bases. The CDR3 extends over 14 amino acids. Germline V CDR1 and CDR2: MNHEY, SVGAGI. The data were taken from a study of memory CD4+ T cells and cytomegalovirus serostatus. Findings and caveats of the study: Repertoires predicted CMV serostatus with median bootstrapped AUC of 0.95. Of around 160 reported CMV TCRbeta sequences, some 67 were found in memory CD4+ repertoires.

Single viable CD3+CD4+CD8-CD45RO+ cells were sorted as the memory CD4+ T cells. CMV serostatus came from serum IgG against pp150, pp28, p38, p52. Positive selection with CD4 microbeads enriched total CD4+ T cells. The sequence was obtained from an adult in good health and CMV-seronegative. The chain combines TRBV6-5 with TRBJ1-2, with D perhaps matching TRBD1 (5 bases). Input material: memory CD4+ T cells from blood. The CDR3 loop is CASSYSGGSLGYTF. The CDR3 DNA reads TGTGCCAGCAGTTACTCTGGGGGAAGCCTAGGCTACACCTTC.